These T cell receptor beta chains were read from a single sample in a study of blood T cell repertoires in COVID-19. Libraries were prepared by immunoSEQ multiplex PCR; TCRdb keeps only in-frame clonotypes and omits some of them. The table shows fewer than 400,000 clones, with around 84% occurring only once. Sequencing was performed on peripheral blood. Receptors were obtained from a human donor in a cohort sampled during active COVID-19. Each CDR3 is given with its conserved first and last residue. The D gene is left open where the match is weak. Only part of the rows carry a size: once, few, many, or a class if the clone is expanded.

NA 14 NA TRBJ2-7 TRBV19 TGTGCCAGTAGTATCCTAGGTGCCACCTACGAGCAGTACTTC CASSILGATYEQYF
NA 14 TRBD1 TRBJ1-2 TRBV9 TGTGCCAGCAGCGTAGGGGGACAGATCTATGGCTACACCTTC CASSVGGQIYGYTF
few 18 NA TRBJ1-1 TRBV19 TGTGCCAGTAGAAGTCGATCGGCAGGATCGGGAATGAACACTGAAGCTTTCTTT CASRSRSAGSGMNTEAFF
NA 17 TRBD2 TRBJ2-1 TRBV4-2 TGTGCCAGCAGCCAAGGCAGGTCGACTAGCGGTGACAATGAGCAGTTCTTC CASSQGRSTSGDNEQFF
NA 15 TRBD2 TRBJ2-3 TRBV11-2 TGTGCCAGCAGCTTAGATAGCGGGAGTTGGGATACGCAGTATTTT CASSLDSGSWDTQYF
once 18 TRBD2 TRBJ2-3 TRBV9 TGTGCCAGCAGCTTTCGATATCGGAGCGGGGGGGCGACAGATACGCAGTATTTT CASSFRYRSGGATDTQYF
NA 22 NA TRBJ1-1 TRBV24-1 TGTGCCACCAGTGATTTGACCCCCTTTTTAAACAGGCCGCAAACTCATAACACTGAAGCTTTCTTT CATSDLTPFLNRPQTHNTEAFF
NA 14 NA TRBJ2-5 TRBV7-9 TGTGCCAGCAGCTTAGGGTACAGCCAAGAGACCCAGTACTTC CASSLGYSQETQYF
NA 15 TRBD2 TRBJ2-5 TRBV10-3 TGTGCCATCAGGCGACTTTCTGGGGAGGGTGAGACCCAGTACTTC CAIRRLSGEGETQYF
NA 14 NA TRBJ1-2 TRBV5-1 TGCGCCAGCAGCTTGGGGCAGGTGGACTATGGCTACACCTTC CASSLGQVDYGYTF